The 14 T cell receptor beta chains listed next were all sequenced from one sample in a study of blood T cells in healthy people across ages. A sample-barcoded 5' primer and a J-beta primer mix were used in a second PCR of roughly 7 to 11 cycles. TCRdb reanalysed the 5' RACE reads using MiXCR and keeps one entry per CDR3 protein. The table lists about 1.1 million distinct CDR3 sequences, 35% to 40% of them singletons. Sequenced input: blood. These receptors were collected from a man younger than 30 in good health.

This clonotype has more than one count but fewer than ten. The chain employs TRBV20-1 and TRBJ2-1; 8 bases are a match to TRBD1. V dropped 5 bases and J dropped 8; count of bases not matched to a gene: 14. The CDR3 length is 15 residues. Germline CDR1 reads DFQATT; CDR2 reads SNEGSKA (reference sequence). Written as DNA, the CDR3 is TGCAGTGCTCCTAGCCAGGGGGCATGGAGCGATGAGCAGTTCTTC. It translates to CSAPSQGAWSDEQFF.

This chain connects TRBV19 to TRBJ2-2; possible D gene TRBD1, 5 bases. The CDR3 runs to 15 residues. Deletions cut 5 bases from V and 1 base from J, with 11 bases between. CDR1 and CDR2 (germline): LNHDA, SQIVND (reference sequence). The CDR3 reads CASSPHDRNTGELFF. CDR3 coding DNA: TGTGCCAGTAGTCCCCACGACAGGAACACCGGGGAGCTGTTTTTT. The variable domain in full, completed from reference TRBV19 and TRBJ2-2, reads DGGITQSPKYLFRKEGQNVTLSCEQNLNHDAMYWYRQDPGQGLRLIYYSQIVNDFQKGDIAEGYSVSREKKESFPLTVTSAQKNPTAFYLCASSPHDRNTGELFFGEGSRLTVL.

This clonotype was observed a few times. This rearrangement joins TRBV4-2 to TRBJ2-3, with 8 bases lining up with TRBD2. This CDR3 has 15 amino acids. With 1 base clipped from V and 7 bases from J, the junction kept 7 bases outside the gene matches. Germline V CDR1 and CDR2: LGHNA, YNFKEQ. CDR3 loop: CASSQAGGGTNTQYF. The CDR3 region has the DNA TGTGCCAGCAGCCAAGCGGGAGGGGGGACTAATACGCAGTATTTT.

This clonotype appeared a few times. The CDR3 loop is CASSPSDSSYNEQFF. The DNA of the CDR3 is TGTGCCAGCTCGCCTTCAGATAGCTCCTACAATGAGCAGTTCTTC. The chain is built from TRBV18 and TRBJ2-1; D unresolved. The CDR3 contains 15 residues. The germline gives CDR1 KGHSH, CDR2 LQKENI. V lost 6 bases to trimming and J lost 0 bases, with 12 bases between them.

This chain joins TRBV20-1 and TRBJ1-5; 7 nucleotides match TRBD1. Germline V lookup: CDR1 DFQATT, CDR2 SNEGSKA (reference sequence). The junction had 7 bases not matched to a gene; V was cut back by 5 bases and J by 0 bases. The CDR3 loop spans 15 amino acids. The CDR3 here is CSALTGAPSNQPQHF. In DNA form, the CDR3 reads TGCAGTGCTCTTACAGGGGCCCCTAGCAATCAGCCCCAGCATTTT.

In the case of this clonotype: One end of the junction does not line up with germline, which may come from a read error. The chain uses TRBV29-1 and TRBJ2-3, with 11 bases aligning to TRBD2. CDR1 is SQVTM and CDR2 is ANQGSEA in the germline V gene. The CDR3 contains 17 residues. In DNA, the CDR3 is TGCAGCGTCGAAGGTATAGCGGGGGGGCCCTTCACAGATACGCAGTATTTT. This translates into CSVEGIAGGPFTDTQYF.

This chain links TRBV7-2 with TRBJ1-2; 8 bases are shared with TRBD1. CDR1 and CDR2 (germline): SGHTA, FQGNSA. V shed 2 bases and J 1 base; nucleotides not matched to a gene: 9. This CDR3 region has 17 residues. The CDR3 coding sequence is TGTGCCAGCAGCTTACTAGGGCAGGGGGCAGATAACTATGGCTACACCTTC. Protein: CASSLLGQGADNYGYTF.

The chain carries TRBV9 and TRBJ1-2; possibly TRBD1 for D (5 bases). Trimming pared 4 bases from V and 4 bases from J, leaving 17 bases between. Germline V gene data show CDR1 as SGDLS and CDR2 as YYNGEE. The CDR3 is 15 residues long. The CDR3 here is CASSSQSVGGYGYTF. DNA for the CDR3: TGTGCCAGCAGCTCACAAAGCGTGGGGGGCTATGGCTACACCTTC.

A note on this clonotype: This could be a read error, since a much larger clone is one nucleotide away. The J gene is TRBJ2-3, the V gene TRBV20-1; TRBD2 aligns across 10 bases. The CDR3 sequence is 14 residues long. The germline V gene has CDR1 DFQATT and CDR2 SNEGSKA (reference sequence). CDR3 in amino acids: CSARQRGGLDTRYF. CDR3 coding DNA: TGCAGTGCTAGACAGCGGGGGGGCTTAGATACGCGGTATTTT.

This chain joins TRBV20-1 and TRBJ1-1; D possibly corresponds to TRBD1 (6 bases). The CDR3 runs to 13 residues. Germline V gives CDR1 DFQATT, CDR2 SNEGSKA (reference sequence). Between the trimmed V and J ends, which lost 5 bases and 0 bases, there was a span of 10 bases. CDR3 sequence (DNA): TGCAGTGCTCCGACAGGACTGAACACTGAAGCTTTCTTT. Amino acid sequence: CSAPTGLNTEAFF.

The genes are TRBV27 and TRBJ2-3; D ambiguous. Germline V gene lookup returns CDR1 MNHEY and CDR2 SMNVEV (reference sequence). The CDR3 is 14 residues long. V was shortened by 4 bases and J by 4 bases, with 12 bases between the two germline ends. The CDR3 DNA sequence: TGTGCCAGCAGTTCCTCAATCGTGGCAGATACGCAGTATTTT. Translation gives CASSSSIVADTQYF.

The chain combines TRBV12-3 or TRBV12-4 with TRBJ1-1, with 7 bases lining up with TRBD1. There are 13 residues in the CDR3. The V and J ends lost 3 bases and 4 bases, in that order; junction bases with no gene match: 2. In DNA, the CDR3 is TGTGCCAGCAGTTTTGCAGGGGGCACTGAAGCTTTCTTT. This codes for CASSFAGGTEAFF.

There are a few counts of this clonotype. The chain employs TRBV9 and TRBJ2-3, with D perhaps given as TRBD1 or TRBD2 (5 bases each). The V gene's germline CDR1 is SGDLS and CDR2 YYNGEE. This CDR3 region has 17 residues. Trimming stripped 4 bases from V and 2 bases from J, with 20 bases between. CDR3 bases: TGTGCCAGCAGCTCCCGATTCGGGGCCGCGATCACAGATACGCAGTATTTT. Residues: CASSSRFGAAITDTQYF.

The chain uses TRBV7-2 and TRBJ2-4; 7 nucleotides align to TRBD1. Trimming took 1 base from V and 8 from J; bases not matched to a gene: 11. CDR1 and CDR2 (germline): SGHTA, FQGNSA. The CDR3 covers 16 residues. The CDR3 DNA is TGTGCCAGCAGCTTAGGAATGAGGGGGCGCAGGGACATTCAGTACTTC. It encodes CASSLGMRGRRDIQYF.